This T cell receptor (beta chain) was profiled in a study of T cells in women clearing cervical HPV infection. Overall study: Control women cleared a single incident HPV16 infection within 12 months. For cases, blood was sampled a median about 150 days after lesion detection, interquartile range about 90 to 230 days. Study conclusions and caveats: Associations may precede or follow infection; HPV-specific or memory T cells were not isolated. TRBV6-7 relative abundance averaged approximately 0.1% in cases and more than 0.15% in controls.

The CDR3 has 19 residues. Germline-derived CDR1 and CDR2 are LNHDA and SQIVND (reference sequence). Profiling relied on immunoSEQ multiplex PCR, and the TCRdb table lists in-frame clones only, not all of them. Recorded here are 39,000 or so clones; the top ten clones represent approximately 5.9%. Comments on this clone: What it recognizes is unknown. Coverage ceases 3 residues before the CDR3 finishes, and the germline J gene fills in the end.

The sequence was obtained from a woman aged 18-69 years with a cervical HPV16 infection that either progressed to CIN3+ or cleared (not recorded which). The sample comprised blood buffy coat. The chain couples TRBV19 to TRBJ1-2, with D maybe TRBD1 (5 bases). The DNA read from the CDR3 is TGTGCCAGTAGCATCCGTGGGGCTAGCGGGAGCTCGAGCACAGATACC. Its protein product is CASSIRGASGSSSTDT. The complete CDR3 reads CASSIRGASGSSSTDTYTF.